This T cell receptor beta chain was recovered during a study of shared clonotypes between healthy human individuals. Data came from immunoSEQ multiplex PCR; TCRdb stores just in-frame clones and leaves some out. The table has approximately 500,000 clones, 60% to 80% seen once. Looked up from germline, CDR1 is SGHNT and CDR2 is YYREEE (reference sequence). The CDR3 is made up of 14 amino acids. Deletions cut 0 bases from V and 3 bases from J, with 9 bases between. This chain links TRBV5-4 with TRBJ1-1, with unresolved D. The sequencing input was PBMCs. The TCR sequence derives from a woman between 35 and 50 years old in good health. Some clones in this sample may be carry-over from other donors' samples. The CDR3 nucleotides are TGTGCCAGCAGCTTGGTAGGGAGCGACACTGAAGCTTTCTTT. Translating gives CASSLVGSDTEAFF.